A single sample is the source of the 9 T cell receptor beta chains below, sequenced in a study of cytomegalovirus exposure and HLA in healthy donors. PCR used 60 Vbeta primers and 13 Jbeta primers. Sequencing was performed with immunoSEQ multiplex PCR; in TCRdb, only in-frame clones are kept and a portion is missing. The sample contains 150,000 to 200,000 clones, 60% to 80% of which appear only once. The sequenced sample consisted of PBMCs. The source of these receptors is a man aged 40-49 years in good health and CMV-seronegative.

The chain links TRBV7-2 to TRBJ2-7, with no clear D. CDR1 is SGHTA, CDR2 FQGNSA, per germline. The CDR3 has 15 residues. Trimming stripped 1 base from V and 0 bases from J, with 10 bases between. The DNA of the CDR3 is TGTGCCAGCAGCTTAGGCCATACCTACTCCTACGAGCAGTACTTC. It is translated as CASSLGHTYSYEQYF.

V and J are TRBV5-4 and TRBJ2-3; 7 bases match TRBD1. The germline V gene encodes CDR1 SGHNT and CDR2 YYREEE (reference sequence). V gave up 0 bases and J gave up 1 base; unmatched junction bases: 11. This CDR3 is built from 18 residues. The CDR3 DNA is TGTGCCAGCAGCTTGGTCCCGGCGGGTGGACAGGGCACAGATACGCAGTATTTT. Amino acids: CASSLVPAGGQGTDTQYF.

This clone was observed a single time. The chain joins TRBV27 to TRBJ2-3, with a tentative D call TRBD2 (5 bases). Germline assignment: CDR1 MNHEY and CDR2 SMNVEV (reference sequence). V dropped 3 bases and J dropped 0 bases, with 7 bases sitting between them. There are 14 residues in the CDR3. The CDR3 reads CASSFRGSTDTQYF. CDR3 nucleotide sequence: TGTGCCAGCAGTTTTCGGGGAAGCACAGATACGCAGTATTTT.

This clone was counted only a few times. The rearrangement links TRBV29-1 to TRBJ2-1; TRBD2 agrees at 8 bases. The length of the CDR3 is 16 residues. V lost 2 bases to trimming and J lost 6 bases; unmatched junction nucleotides: 12. Germline CDR1 reads SQVTM; CDR2 reads ANQGSEA. The CDR3 sequence: CSVETGGPSFFNEQFF. In DNA, the CDR3 is TGCAGCGTTGAAACGGGAGGGCCCTCGTTTTTCAATGAGCAGTTCTTC.

V and J are TRBV7-6 and TRBJ1-4, with D possibly being TRBD1 (6 bases). Germline V lookup: CDR1 SGHVS, CDR2 FNYEAQ. Trimming left V 0 bases short and J 0 bases short, with 17 bases between. This CDR3 is built from 19 residues. The CDR3 spells CASSLAVYGTTATNEKLFF. The CDR3 bases are TGTGCCAGCAGCTTAGCCGTCTACGGGACAACCGCAACTAATGAAAAACTGTTTTTT.

The chain links TRBV5-4 to TRBJ2-3; TRBD2 is a possible D gene (7 bases). V was cut by 1 base and J by 5 bases, with 14 bases left in between. This CDR3 has 15 amino acids. Looked up from germline, CDR1 is SGHNT and CDR2 is YYREEE (reference sequence). CDR3 sequence (DNA): TGTGCCAGCAGCTTGTGGGCGGGGGCCCTAGATACGCAGTATTTT. This codes for CASSLWAGALDTQYF.

The gene calls are TRBV5-1 and TRBJ2-3; 10 nucleotides agree with TRBD2. The trim removed 4 bases at V and 2 bases at J, leaving 10 bases unmatched. This CDR3 region has 17 residues. Per the germline V gene, CDR1 is SGHRS and CDR2 is YFSETQ. CDR3 coding DNA: TGCGCCAGCAGCCTCCGGACTAGCGGCCCTACCACAGATACGCAGTATTTT. This gives the protein CASSLRTSGPTTDTQYF.

This chain joins TRBV7-8 and TRBJ2-1; 7 nucleotides align to TRBD2. Looked up from germline, CDR1 is SGHVS and CDR2 is FQNEAQ. J gave up 3 bases and V 5 bases, and 7 bases lay outside the gene matches. The length of the CDR3 is 15 residues. CDR3 amino acids: CASSRSGALYNEQFF. CDR3 sequence (DNA): TGTGCCAGCAGCAGAAGCGGGGCCCTCTACAATGAGCAGTTCTTC.

J is TRBJ2-3 and V is TRBV7-9; maybe TRBD1 (6 bases). Trimming left V 4 bases short and J 1 base short, with 12 bases between. This CDR3 is built from 15 residues. Germline assignment: CDR1 SEHNR and CDR2 FQNEAQ (reference sequence). CDR3 nucleotides: TGTGCCAGCAGCTCACGAGGGGGTGGCACAGATACGCAGTATTTT. Translated, it gives CASSSRGGGTDTQYF.